This TCR beta chain is drawn from a study of tumor-infiltrating lymphocytes in primary liver carcinoma. Across the whole study: Subjects consisted of male and female patients aged 30 to 69 years. Sample counts of productive TCRbeta reads spanned roughly 3.65 to 8 million; these counts were similar across tissue types. General study findings and limits: Between tumor regions, pairs overlapped more than tumor-adjacent and tumor-blood pairs did.

This clonotype was observed many times. Its antigen is not known. The roughly 17-31 mg bulk tissue piece was not sorted before simultaneous RNA and DNA extraction. Among the patients, all had chronic HBV infection and none had been treated. TCR beta cDNA was prepared out of roughly 520 ng total RNA by means of a constant-region primer. Libraries for TCR beta were built through three nested multiplex PCR rounds, which together made up a slightly modified ARM-PCR procedure. TCRdb recomputed calls from the multiplex PCR reads with MiXCR, one row per CDR3 protein. Here the sample spans approximately 80,000 distinct CDR3 sequences, approximately 70% being singletons. The sequencing input was tumor-adjacent normal liver tissue. The TCR was taken from a man aged 40-49 years with primary liver carcinoma and hepatitis B virus infection.

This CDR3 reads CASSAGTFNEKLFF. The CDR3 DNA follows: TGTGCCAGCAGTGCCGGGACATTTAATGAAAAACTGTTTTTT. The rearrangement uses TRBV6-6 and TRBJ1-4; possibly TRBD1 for D (6 bases). CDR1 is MNHNY, CDR2 SVGAGI, per germline (reference sequence). V was clipped by 5 bases and J by 4 bases, with 11 bases between them. The CDR3 has 14 amino acids.